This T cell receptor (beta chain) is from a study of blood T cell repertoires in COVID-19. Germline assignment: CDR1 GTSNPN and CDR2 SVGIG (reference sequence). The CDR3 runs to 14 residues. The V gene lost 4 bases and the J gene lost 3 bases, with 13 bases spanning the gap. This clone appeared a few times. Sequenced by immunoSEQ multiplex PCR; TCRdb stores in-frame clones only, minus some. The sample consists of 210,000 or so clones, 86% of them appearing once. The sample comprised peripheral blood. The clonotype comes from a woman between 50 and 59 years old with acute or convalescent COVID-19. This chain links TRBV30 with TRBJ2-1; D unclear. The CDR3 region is CAWIGSPYYNEQFF. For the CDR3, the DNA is TGTGCCTGGATCGGGTCCCCCTACTACAATGAGCAGTTCTTC. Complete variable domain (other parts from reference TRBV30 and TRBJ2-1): SQTIHQWPATLVQPVGSPLSLECTVEGTSNPNLYWYRQAAGRGLQLLFYSVGIGQISSEVPQNLSASRPQDRQFILSSKKLLLSDSGFYLCAWIGSPYYNEQFFGPGTRLTVL.